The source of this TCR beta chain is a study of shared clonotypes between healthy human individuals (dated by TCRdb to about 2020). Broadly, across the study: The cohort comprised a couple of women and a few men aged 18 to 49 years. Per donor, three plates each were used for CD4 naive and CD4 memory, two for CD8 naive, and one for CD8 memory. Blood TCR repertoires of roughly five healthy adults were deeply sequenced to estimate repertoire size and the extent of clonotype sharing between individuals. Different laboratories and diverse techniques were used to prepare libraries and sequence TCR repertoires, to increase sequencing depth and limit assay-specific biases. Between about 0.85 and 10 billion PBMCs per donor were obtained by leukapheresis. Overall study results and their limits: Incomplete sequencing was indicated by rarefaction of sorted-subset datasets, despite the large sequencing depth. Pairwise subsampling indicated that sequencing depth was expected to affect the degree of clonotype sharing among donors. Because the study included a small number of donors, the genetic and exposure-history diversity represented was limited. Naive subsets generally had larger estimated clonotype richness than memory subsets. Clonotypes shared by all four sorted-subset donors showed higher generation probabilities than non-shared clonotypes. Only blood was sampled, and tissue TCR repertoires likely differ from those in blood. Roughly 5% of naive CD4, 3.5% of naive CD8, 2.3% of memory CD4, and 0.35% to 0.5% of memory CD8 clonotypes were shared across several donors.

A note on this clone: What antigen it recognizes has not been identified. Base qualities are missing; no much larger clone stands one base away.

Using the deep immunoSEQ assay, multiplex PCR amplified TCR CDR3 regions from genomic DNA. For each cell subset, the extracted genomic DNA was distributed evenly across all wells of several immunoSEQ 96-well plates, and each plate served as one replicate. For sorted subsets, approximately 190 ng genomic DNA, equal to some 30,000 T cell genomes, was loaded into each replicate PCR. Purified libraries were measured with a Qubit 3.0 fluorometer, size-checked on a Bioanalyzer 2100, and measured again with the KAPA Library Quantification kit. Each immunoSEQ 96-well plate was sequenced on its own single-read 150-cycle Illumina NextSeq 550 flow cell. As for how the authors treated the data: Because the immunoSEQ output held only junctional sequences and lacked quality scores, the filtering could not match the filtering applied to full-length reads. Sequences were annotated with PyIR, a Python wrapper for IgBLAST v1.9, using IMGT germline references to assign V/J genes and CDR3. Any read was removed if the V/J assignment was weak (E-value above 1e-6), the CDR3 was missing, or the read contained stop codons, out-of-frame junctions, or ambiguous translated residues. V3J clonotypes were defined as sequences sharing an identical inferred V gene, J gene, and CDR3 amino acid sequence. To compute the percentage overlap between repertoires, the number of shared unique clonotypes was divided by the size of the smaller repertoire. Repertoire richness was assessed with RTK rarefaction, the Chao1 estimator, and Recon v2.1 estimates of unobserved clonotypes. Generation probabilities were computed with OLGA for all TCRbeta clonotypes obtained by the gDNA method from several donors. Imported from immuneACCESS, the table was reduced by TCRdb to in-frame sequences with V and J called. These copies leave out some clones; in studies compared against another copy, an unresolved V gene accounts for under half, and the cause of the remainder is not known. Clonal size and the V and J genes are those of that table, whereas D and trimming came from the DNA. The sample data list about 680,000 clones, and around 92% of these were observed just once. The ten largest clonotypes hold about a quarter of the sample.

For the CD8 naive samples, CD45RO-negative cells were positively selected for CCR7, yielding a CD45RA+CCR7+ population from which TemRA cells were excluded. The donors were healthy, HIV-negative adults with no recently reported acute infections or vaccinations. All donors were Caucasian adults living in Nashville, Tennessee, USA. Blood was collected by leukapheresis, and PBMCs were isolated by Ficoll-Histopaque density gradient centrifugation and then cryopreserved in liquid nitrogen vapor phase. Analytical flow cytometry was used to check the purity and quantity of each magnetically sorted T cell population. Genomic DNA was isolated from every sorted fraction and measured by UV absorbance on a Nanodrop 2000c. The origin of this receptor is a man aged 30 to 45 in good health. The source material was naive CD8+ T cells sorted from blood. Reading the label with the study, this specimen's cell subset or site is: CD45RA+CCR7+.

CDR3 loop: CASSQGLRVEQFF. The DNA reads TGCGCCAGCAGCCAGGGACTAAGAGTTGAGCAGTTCTTC. Rearrangement joined TRBV4-3 to TRBJ2-1, and TRBD2 matches 7 of the central bases. Measured from the cysteine to the phenylalanine, the CDR3 is 13 residues long. Only the CDR3 DNA is retained, 39 bases long and in frame from the first base. V lost 3 bases and J lost 9 bases, and the count of bases not matched to a germline gene is 5. From a lookup of the germline V gene, CDR1 and CDR2 are LGHNA and YSLEER.